This note documents a single T cell receptor (beta chain) sequence. The antigen is not known. TCRdb reprocessed the RACE reads with MiXCR, giving one entry per CDR3 protein. The table records about 84,000 distinct CDR3 sequences, 11% of them present only once. The CDR3 runs 12 residues. The germline V gene encodes CDR1 MNHEY and CDR2 SVGEGT. The V gene lost 5 bases and the J gene lost 3 bases, with 8 bases spanning the gap. This entry comes from a study of human T cells and chemical hapten exposure. Study-wide results and limits: Significantly greater numbers of large CDR3 similarity clusters came from expanded TCRs than from controls.

The time point: patch test 3, about 24 weeks after DPC sensitization. Treatment here: therapeutic diphenylcyclopropenone sensitization with weekly scalp DPC. Blood sampling preceded each patch test application. Participating donors were patients with alopecia, aged 18 to 70 years, considered appropriate candidates for DPC. It was unfractionated whole blood from which total RNA was extracted. J is TRBJ2-7 and V is TRBV6-2 or TRBV6-3; D is unresolved. Material: whole blood, obtained in connection with sensitization to the hapten diphenylcyclopropenone (DPC). This TCR was sampled from a woman aged 50 to 60 with alopecia areata. Some clones in this sample may be carry-over from other donors' samples. Here the CDR3 DNA reads TGTGCCAGCAGTGGCAGTTTCTACGAGCAGTACTTC. Translation gives CASSGSFYEQYF.